A single TCR beta chain is shown here with its context. Its cognate antigen is unknown. Assay: immunoSEQ multiplex PCR; the TCRdb copy retains only in-frame clones and omits some. Here the sample spans about 15,000 clones, approximately 59% being singletons. The sample comes from a study of graft-versus-host responses after intestinal transplantation. Study as a whole: All recipients were given anti-thymocyte globulin induction, and tacrolimus and steroids were then administered for around three years. Study outcomes and limitations: In patients with graft-donor T cell macrochimerism, allograft graft-versus-host to host-versus-graft clonal ratios were high.

Germline values: CDR1 MNHEY, CDR2 SVGAGI. Trimming shortened V by 4 bases and J by 8 bases, and 6 bases separated the two germline ends. The CDR3 is made up of 12 amino acids. From the graft tissue, intraepithelial and lamina propria lymphocytes were released through processing. The material sequenced was ileum tissue, taken 524 days after transplant. The source of this sequence is a human patient who received an intestinal transplant, so some T cells may come from the graft donor. The gene calls are TRBV6-5 and TRBJ1-6, with D maybe TRBD1 (5 bases). The CDR3 loop reads CASSFRDSPLHF. In DNA, the CDR3 is TGTGCCAGCAGTTTCAGGGATTCACCCCTCCACTTT.